A single T cell receptor (beta chain) is shown here with its context. Its specificity is not known. Caucasian, healthy and from Russia, the donors were aged between about 6 and 90. Every sample gave at least 5 micrograms of total RNA when it was extracted. V lost 6 bases to trimming and J lost 4 bases, with 12 bases between them. The germline CDR1 and CDR2 sequences are SQVTM and ANQGSEA. This CDR3 region has 12 residues. Then a second PCR, running roughly 7 to 11 cycles, was carried out with a sample-barcoded 5' primer and a J-beta primer mix. MiXCR was run by TCRdb on the 5' RACE reads, yielding one entry per CDR3 protein. The table lists fewer than 1.5 million distinct CDR3 sequences, around 39% of them singletons. This record comes from a study of blood T cells in healthy people across ages. General study results and limits: With donor CMV status unknown, expanded clonotype changes were possibly confounded.

Material: blood. The source is a woman aged 18-29 years in good health. The V gene is TRBV29-1, the J gene TRBJ1-1; D possibly corresponds to TRBD1 (5 bases). CDR3 coding DNA: TGCAGCGTATCATCGACAGCCACTGAAGCTTTCTTT. Its translation is CSVSSTATEAFF.